This TCR beta chain is drawn from a study of shared clonotypes between healthy human individuals. Across the whole study: The plates for each donor numbered three CD4 naive, three CD4 memory, two CD8 naive and one CD8 memory.

The repertoire was sequenced with immunoSEQ multiplex PCR; TCRdb's copy has only in-frame clones and lacks some. The sample records just over 2,000,000 clones, approximately 95% being singletons. The source is a man aged 18 to 30 in good health. The sequenced sample consisted of naive CD4+ T cells sorted from blood. Indicated subset: CD45RA+ positively selected.

CDR3: CASSLVTDGPLHF. CDR3 coding DNA: TGTGCCAGCAGCTTGGTGACGGACGGTCCCCTCCACTTT. This sequence joins TRBV7-9 and TRBJ1-6; D is ambiguous. Germline lookup yields CDR1 SEHNR and CDR2 FQNEAQ (reference sequence). Trimming removed 3 bases at V and 13 bases at J, with 13 bases between. This CDR3 is 13 amino acids long.